The clone carrying this TCR beta chain appeared many times. Antigen: not known. This sample was included in a study of blood T cells in healthy people across ages. General study findings and limits: Unsorted PBMCs prevented conclusive naive versus antigen-experienced comparison. Changes seen in expanded clonotypes were possibly confounded by donor CMV status left unknown. Diversity estimates drawn from one million T cells were deemed underestimates.

Primers used in a second PCR of roughly 7 to 12 cycles were a sample-barcoded 5' primer and a J-beta primer mix. TCRdb reprocessed the 5' RACE reads with MiXCR, giving one entry per CDR3 protein. The sample has 540,000 or so distinct CDR3 sequences; 25% to 30% are singletons. Peripheral blood, about 10 milliliters per donor, was collected. Germline V gene lookup returns CDR1 LGHNA and CDR2 YSLEER. V lost 4 bases and J lost 2, with 9 bases in between. The CDR3 runs 15 residues. The sequence came from a woman aged 70-85 years in good health. J is TRBJ2-6 and V is TRBV4-3; the D is unclear. Sequencing was performed on blood. In DNA form, the CDR3 reads TGCGCCAGCAGCCTTCAGCTTACTGGGGCCAACGTCCTGACTTTC. Encoded protein: CASSLQLTGANVLTF.